The source of this T cell receptor beta chain is a study of cytomegalovirus exposure and HLA in healthy donors. Comment on this clone: The target antigen is unknown.

General study results and limits: Previous analysis showed most TCR beta V segments were productive about 87% or about 30% of the time. Cytomegalovirus-associated status was assigned to approximately 160 TCR beta chains. The classifier reportedly diagnosed cytomegalovirus status with high specificity and sensitivity.

The PCR was carried out with 60 Vbeta primers and 13 Jbeta primers. Clones were read by immunoSEQ multiplex PCR, and TCRdb kept only the in-frame ones, dropping some. Here the sample spans 150,000 to 250,000 clones, roughly 85% being singletons. From germline, CDR1 is SGHNT and CDR2 YYREEE (reference sequence). This CDR3 region has 15 residues. V was clipped by 1 base and J by 5 bases, with 15 bases between them. The chain couples TRBV5-4 to TRBJ2-5; no firm D call. The clonotype originates from a woman aged 25 to 39 in good health and CMV-seropositive. The specimen was PBMCs. CDR3 sequence (DNA): TGTGCCAGCAGCTTGTTAGATACAGTCGAGGAGACCCAGTACTTC. Translation gives CASSLLDTVEETQYF.